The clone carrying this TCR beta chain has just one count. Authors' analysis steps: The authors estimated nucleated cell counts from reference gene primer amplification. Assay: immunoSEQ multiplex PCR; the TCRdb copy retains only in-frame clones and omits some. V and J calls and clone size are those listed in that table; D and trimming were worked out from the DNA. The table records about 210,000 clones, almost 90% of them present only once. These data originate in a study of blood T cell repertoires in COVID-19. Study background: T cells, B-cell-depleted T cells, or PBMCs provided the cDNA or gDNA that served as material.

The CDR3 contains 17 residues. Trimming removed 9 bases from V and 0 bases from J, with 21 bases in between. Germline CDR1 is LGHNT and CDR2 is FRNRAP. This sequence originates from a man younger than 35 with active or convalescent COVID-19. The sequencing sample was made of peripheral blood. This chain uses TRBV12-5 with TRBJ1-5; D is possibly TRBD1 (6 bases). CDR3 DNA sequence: TGTGCTAGCCTCCGGGACATACAAACTCTTAGCAATCAGCCCCAGCATTTT. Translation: CASLRDIQTLSNQPQHF.